These 11 T cell receptor beta chains were all obtained from the same sample, sequenced in a study of blood T cell repertoires in COVID-19. This table comes from immunoSEQ multiplex PCR, and its TCRdb copy is limited to in-frame clones, with some not included. The sample consists of around 150,000 clones, 60% to 85% of them appearing once. The sequenced sample consisted of peripheral blood. The receptors were gathered from a man aged 60-69 years with acute or convalescent COVID-19.

This chain joins TRBV19 and TRBJ1-2, with D possibly TRBD1 on 6 matching bases. Between the trimmed V and J ends, which lost 2 bases and 3 bases, there was a span of 22 bases. CDR1 LNHDA and CDR2 SQIVND come from the germline V gene (reference sequence). This CDR3 contains 18 residues. The CDR3: CASSIISGEVSTHYGYTF. The CDR3 nucleotides read TGTGCCAGTAGTATAATTTCAGGGGAAGTCTCCACCCACTATGGCTACACCTTC.

This chain joins TRBV2 and TRBJ2-5; 7 bases are a match to TRBD2. The CDR3 consists of 14 residues. CDR1 is SNHLY, CDR2 FYNNEI, per germline. V dropped 7 bases and J dropped 1; count of bases not matched to a gene: 6. The CDR3 DNA reads TGTGCCAGCACCAAACTAGCGCCCCAAGAGACCCAGTACTTC. Residues: CASTKLAPQETQYF.

CDR3 DNA sequence: TGTGCCAGCAGTGCTACGGGGGTTACAGATACGCAGTATTTT. Translation gives CASSATGVTDTQYF. This chain joins TRBV2 and TRBJ2-3; tentatively, D is TRBD2 (6 bases). The CDR3 is 14 amino acids. V lost 4 bases and J 3 bases, leaving 11 bases between the germline ends. Germline assignment: CDR1 SNHLY and CDR2 FYNNEI.

The rearrangement joins TRBV24-1 to TRBJ2-7; weak D call: TRBD1 (5 bases). Deletions cut 11 bases from V and 0 bases from J, with 19 bases between. The CDR3 sequence is 15 residues long. Per germline, CDR1 KGHDR and CDR2 SFDVKD. The CDR3 reads CARYLRQQSSYEQYF. In DNA form, the CDR3 reads TGTGCCAGGTACCTTAGACAGCAGAGCTCCTACGAGCAGTACTTC.

V is TRBV29-1 and J is TRBJ2-5; D call uncertain. The CDR3 has 13 residues. Germline CDR1 and CDR2: SQVTM and ANQGSEA. Trimming took 6 bases from V and 5 from J, leaving 16 bases between them. The CDR3 is CSVVKATQETQYF. In nucleotides, the CDR3 is TGCAGCGTGGTGAAGGCGACACAGGAGACCCAGTACTTC.

The chain joins TRBV7-9 to TRBJ2-7; 7 nucleotides align to TRBD1. This CDR3 is 14 amino acids long. The ends lost 4 bases at V and 0 bases at J; junction bases unmatched: 3. Per germline, CDR1 SEHNR and CDR2 FQNEAQ (reference sequence). The DNA of the CDR3 is TGTGCCAGCAGCTCGGGGACAGACTCCTACGAGCAGTACTTC. Residues: CASSSGTDSYEQYF.

The rearrangement joins TRBV18 to TRBJ2-7; 11 bases line up with TRBD1. The germline V gene encodes CDR1 KGHSH and CDR2 LQKENI. CDR3 length: 15 amino acids. Germline trimming cut 6 bases from V and 6 bases from J; bases unmatched to any gene: 10. CDR3 DNA: TGTGCCAGCTCCGGACAGGGGGCGAGGCTTGGCGAGCAGTACTTC. Residues: CASSGQGARLGEQYF.

The rearrangement joins TRBV27 to TRBJ1-2, with 10 bases fitting TRBD1. There are 14 residues in the CDR3. The trim removed 9 bases at V and 7 bases at J, leaving 11 bases unmatched. Germline values: CDR1 MNHEY, CDR2 SMNVEV (reference sequence). CDR3 sequence reads: CAREPRDRGGGYTF. The CDR3 DNA is TGTGCCAGGGAACCCCGGGACAGGGGAGGTGGCTACACCTTC.

V and J are TRBV19 and TRBJ2-7, with 10 nucleotides matching TRBD1. The CDR3 loop spans 17 amino acids. From germline, CDR1 is LNHDA and CDR2 SQIVND (reference sequence). V lost 3 bases to trimming and J lost 0 bases; unmatched junction nucleotides: 8. The CDR3 here is CASSIKAWDRGSYEQYF. The CDR3 coding sequence is TGTGCCAGTAGTATTAAGGCGTGGGACAGGGGCTCCTACGAGCAGTACTTC.

The chain employs TRBV5-8 and TRBJ1-3, with D uncertain. The CDR3 is 14 amino acids. In germline, CDR1 is SGHTS, CDR2 YDEGEE. V lost 4 bases to trimming and J lost 2 bases, with 10 bases between them. CDR3 loop: CASSEGRPGNTIYF. In nucleotides, the CDR3 is TGTGCCAGCAGCGAGGGAAGACCTGGAAACACCATATATTTT.

The chain links TRBV7-2 to TRBJ1-2; 12 nucleotides match TRBD1. This CDR3 comprises 18 residues. Germline assignment: CDR1 SGHTA and CDR2 FQGNSA. With V trimmed by 5 bases and J by 4 bases, 14 bases remained unmatched. The CDR3 spells CASSTHGTGGAALYGYTF. Written as DNA, the CDR3 is TGTGCCAGCAGCACGCATGGGACAGGGGGCGCCGCCCTCTATGGCTACACCTTC.